The clone carrying this T cell receptor beta chain has more than one count but fewer than ten. Its antigen is not identified. The data originate from a study of CD8+ T cells in alopecia areata. The authors extracted RNA and reverse transcribed it into cDNA as the sequencing template. Profiled with immunoSEQ multiplex PCR; TCRdb holds only in-frame clones, not every one. The sample contains approximately 150,000 clones, 55% to 65% of which appear only once. CDR1 is SQVTM, CDR2 ANQGSEA, per germline. This CDR3 region has 14 residues. Between the trimmed V and J ends, which lost 1 base and 3 bases, there was a span of 13 bases. Using a FACSAria, the CD4+ and CD8+ T cells were sorted from the PBMCs. General observations from the study: Sequence data from scalp samples additionally include resident alphabeta T cells of normal skin. Lesional scalp, notably in alopecia totalis/universalis, had clonality above that of normal scalp.

The gene calls are TRBV29-1 and TRBJ2-7; unclear D gene. What was sequenced was CD4+ T cells sorted from blood. The TCR was taken from a human donor in good health. The CDR3 DNA is TGCAGCGTTGAAGGAAATGGCTCGGGCTACGAGCAGTACTTC. This codes for CSVEGNGSGYEQYF.